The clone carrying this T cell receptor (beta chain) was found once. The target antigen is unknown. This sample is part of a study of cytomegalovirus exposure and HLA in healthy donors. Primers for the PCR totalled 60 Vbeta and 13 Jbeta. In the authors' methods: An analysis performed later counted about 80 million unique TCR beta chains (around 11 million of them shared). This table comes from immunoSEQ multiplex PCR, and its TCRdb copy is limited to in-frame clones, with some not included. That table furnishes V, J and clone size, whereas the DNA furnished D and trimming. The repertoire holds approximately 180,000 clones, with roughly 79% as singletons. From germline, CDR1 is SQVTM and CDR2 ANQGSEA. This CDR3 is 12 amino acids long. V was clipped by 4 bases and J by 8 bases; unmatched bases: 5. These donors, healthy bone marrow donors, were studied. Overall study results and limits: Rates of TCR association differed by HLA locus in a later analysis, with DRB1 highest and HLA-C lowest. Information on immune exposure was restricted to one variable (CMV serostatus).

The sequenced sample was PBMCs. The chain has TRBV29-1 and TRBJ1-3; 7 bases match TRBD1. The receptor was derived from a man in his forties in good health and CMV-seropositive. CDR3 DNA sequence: TGCAGCGTTGGGTTGCAGGGGGACACCATATATTTT. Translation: CSVGLQGDTIYF.